Listed below are T cell receptor beta chains from one sample, sequenced in a study of blood T cell repertoires in COVID-19. Only in-frame clones appear in the TCRdb table, and some are missing; sequencing was by immunoSEQ multiplex PCR. This table has about 150,000 clones, 85% to 90% appearing once. Sequencing used peripheral blood. The receptors stem from a woman in her 70s with acute or convalescent COVID-19. CDR3s include the opening cysteine and the closing phenylalanine or tryptophan. Fields, in order: V gene, J gene, CDR3 protein.

v_gene: TRBV11-2; j_gene: TRBJ1-1; CDR3aa: CASSFRDTLNTEAFF
v_gene: TRBV5-1; j_gene: TRBJ2-3; CDR3aa: CASSDPLAGGGTDTQYF
v_gene: TRBV18; j_gene: TRBJ2-4; CDR3aa: CASSPGSAKNIQYF
v_gene: TRBV19; j_gene: TRBJ1-1; CDR3aa: CASRLRGVGSTEAFF
v_gene: TRBV7-8; j_gene: TRBJ1-4; CDR3aa: CASSPVGLGEKLFF
v_gene: TRBV19; j_gene: TRBJ1-2; CDR3aa: CASSMPRTGNYGYTF
v_gene: TRBV5-6; j_gene: TRBJ2-3; CDR3aa: CASSFKVGTLTDTQYF
v_gene: TRBV19; j_gene: TRBJ1-6; CDR3aa: CASSARDRGRSPLHF
v_gene: TRBV6-2/TRBV6-3; j_gene: TRBJ1-1; CDR3aa: CASSDATWDRLKGKAFF
v_gene: TRBV7-9; j_gene: TRBJ2-7; CDR3aa: CASSSGGGRPLEQYF
v_gene: TRBV28; j_gene: TRBJ1-5; CDR3aa: CASSPGQYSNQPQHF
v_gene: TRBV30; j_gene: TRBJ1-6; CDR3aa: CAWSVDMGSPLHF
v_gene: TRBV18; j_gene: TRBJ2-7; CDR3aa: CASSPWTGREQYF
v_gene: TRBV5-1; j_gene: TRBJ1-3; CDR3aa: CASSPMGLDGNTIYF
v_gene: TRBV2; j_gene: TRBJ2-7; CDR3aa: CASKMAYSSYEQYF
v_gene: TRBV5-1; j_gene: TRBJ2-1; CDR3aa: CASSLVSGRFSYNEQFF
v_gene: TRBV7-8; j_gene: TRBJ2-1; CDR3aa: CASSLVSDSGGGVF
v_gene: TRBV28; j_gene: TRBJ1-4; CDR3aa: CASTPGGAGEKLFF
v_gene: TRBV2; j_gene: TRBJ2-2; CDR3aa: CASSDRPNTGELFF
v_gene: TRBV5-1; j_gene: TRBJ2-1; CDR3aa: CASSLSAGGPIVSYNEQFF
v_gene: TRBV7-8; j_gene: TRBJ1-5; CDR3aa: CASSFSAGGLYQPQHF
v_gene: TRBV7-8; j_gene: TRBJ1-2; CDR3aa: CASSSTPPSTGRNYGYTF
v_gene: TRBV27; j_gene: TRBJ2-3; CDR3aa: CASSLSVRGTPTDTQYF
v_gene: TRBV10-3; j_gene: TRBJ1-6; CDR3aa: CAIRTGNNSPLHF
v_gene: TRBV6-6; j_gene: TRBJ2-7; CDR3aa: CASSSPRSGSPYEQYF
v_gene: TRBV7-9; j_gene: TRBJ1-5; CDR3aa: CASSHPEGATSNQPQHF
v_gene: TRBV7-8; j_gene: TRBJ2-3; CDR3aa: CASRSSPEGTDTQYF
v_gene: TRBV6-5; j_gene: TRBJ1-2; CDR3aa: CASHNTGDGGYTF
v_gene: TRBV29-1; j_gene: TRBJ2-1; CDR3aa: CSIQDRSLYNEQFF
v_gene: TRBV4-2; j_gene: TRBJ2-3; CDR3aa: CASSQVAIADTQYF
v_gene: TRBV4-2; j_gene: TRBJ2-1; CDR3aa: CASSRLAGVSNEQFF
v_gene: TRBV12-5; j_gene: TRBJ2-1; CDR3aa: CASGSQGLAGNERFF
v_gene: TRBV20-1; j_gene: TRBJ1-1; CDR3aa: CSASQGTGNTEAFF
v_gene: TRBV5-8; j_gene: TRBJ1-2; CDR3aa: CASSRTGNYGYTF
v_gene: TRBV5-6; j_gene: TRBJ2-2; CDR3aa: CASSRITGTGELFF
v_gene: TRBV7-7; j_gene: TRBJ2-3; CDR3aa: CASSLGGGRATDTQYF
v_gene: TRBV7-2; j_gene: TRBJ1-3; CDR3aa: CASSPARTGGNTIYF
v_gene: TRBV19; j_gene: TRBJ2-7; CDR3aa: CASSRLAGGEQYF
v_gene: TRBV19; j_gene: TRBJ1-5; CDR3aa: CASSITPSFSNQPQHF
v_gene: TRBV4-2; j_gene: TRBJ1-4; CDR3aa: CASSQDLGGRATTNEKLFF
v_gene: TRBV30; j_gene: TRBJ1-5; CDR3aa: CAWAHQGNQPQHF
v_gene: TRBV5-1; j_gene: TRBJ1-1; CDR3aa: CASSLGHVTGNTEAFF
v_gene: TRBV2; j_gene: TRBJ2-7; CDR3aa: CASSEWTGGDEQYF
v_gene: TRBV11-2; j_gene: TRBJ2-7; CDR3aa: CASNPGSYEQYF
v_gene: TRBV9; j_gene: TRBJ1-1; CDR3aa: CASSVVGGNTEAFF
v_gene: TRBV6-4; j_gene: TRBJ2-2; CDR3aa: CASRGTGDHGELFF
v_gene: TRBV19; j_gene: TRBJ2-3; CDR3aa: CASTALGGRTDTQYF
v_gene: TRBV19; j_gene: TRBJ1-1; CDR3aa: CASSILAGLNTEAFF
v_gene: TRBV27; j_gene: TRBJ1-2; CDR3aa: CASSLDFGTGVWGYTF
v_gene: TRBV7-2; j_gene: TRBJ2-2; CDR3aa: CASSPGTGVNTGELFF
v_gene: TRBV9; j_gene: TRBJ2-7; CDR3aa: CASSSPGRGVQYF
v_gene: TRBV5-4; j_gene: TRBJ2-3; CDR3aa: CASSLFITDTQYF
v_gene: TRBV6-1; j_gene: TRBJ1-3; CDR3aa: CASSVHLGSSSGNTIYF